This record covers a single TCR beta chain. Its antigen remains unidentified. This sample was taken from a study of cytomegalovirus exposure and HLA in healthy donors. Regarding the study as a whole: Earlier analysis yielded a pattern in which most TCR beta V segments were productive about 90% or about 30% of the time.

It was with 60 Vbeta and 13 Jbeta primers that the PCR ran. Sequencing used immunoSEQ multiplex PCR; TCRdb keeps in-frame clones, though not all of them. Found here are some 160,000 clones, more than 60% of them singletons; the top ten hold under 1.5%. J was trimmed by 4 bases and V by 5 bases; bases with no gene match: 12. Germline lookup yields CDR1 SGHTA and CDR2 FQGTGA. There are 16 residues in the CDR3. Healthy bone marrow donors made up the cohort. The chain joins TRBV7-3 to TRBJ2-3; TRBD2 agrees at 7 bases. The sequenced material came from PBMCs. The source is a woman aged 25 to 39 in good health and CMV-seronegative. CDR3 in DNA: TGTGCCAGCAGCGCAAGACCAGCGGGGCAGGCAGATACGCAGTATTTT. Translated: CASSARPAGQADTQYF.